This T cell receptor (beta chain) is from a study of tumor-infiltrating lymphocytes in primary liver carcinoma. TCR beta cDNA was reverse-transcribed from about 550 ng of total RNA. The reaction used a constant-region primer and ProtoScript II reverse transcriptase. Three nested multiplex PCR rounds, a slightly modified ARM-PCR, produced the libraries for TCR beta. For about 11 cycles apiece, the opening two PCR rounds ran with TRBV1-TRBV30 forward primers and a C-beta reverse primer. Each CDR3 protein is one row after TCRdb ran MiXCR on the multiplex PCR reads. The sample holds tens of thousands of distinct CDR3 sequences, about three quarters seen once. The CDR3 is 17 residues long. With 10 bases clipped from V and 5 bases from J, the junction kept 19 bases outside the gene matches. Germline-derived CDR1 and CDR2 are SGHAT and FQNNGV. Between roughly 20 and 33 mg of unsorted bulk tissue served as the source from which RNA and DNA were co-extracted.

Source material: liver tumor tissue from sampling region 1. Sample subset: tumor region T1, superior pole. The chain joins TRBV11-2 to TRBJ2-7, with 11 positions matching TRBD1. This TCR was sampled from a man in his forties or fifties with primary liver carcinoma and hepatitis B virus infection. CDR3 DNA: TGTGCCAACAACTCCCGGACAGGGGGCGCCAACAGACACGAGCAGTACTTC. Amino acids: CANNSRTGGANRHEQYF.